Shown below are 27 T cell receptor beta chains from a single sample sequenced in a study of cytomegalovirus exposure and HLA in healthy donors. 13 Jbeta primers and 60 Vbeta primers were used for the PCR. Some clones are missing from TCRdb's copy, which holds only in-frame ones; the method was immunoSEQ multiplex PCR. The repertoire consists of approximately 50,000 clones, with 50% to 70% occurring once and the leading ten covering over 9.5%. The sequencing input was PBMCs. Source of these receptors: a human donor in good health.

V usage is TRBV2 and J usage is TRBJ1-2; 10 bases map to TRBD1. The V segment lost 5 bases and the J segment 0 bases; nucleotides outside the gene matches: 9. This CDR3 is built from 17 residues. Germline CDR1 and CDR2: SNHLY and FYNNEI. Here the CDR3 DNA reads TGTGCCAGCAGTAATCAGGACAGGGGGAAAGCTAACTATGGCTACACCTTC. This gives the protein CASSNQDRGKANYGYTF.

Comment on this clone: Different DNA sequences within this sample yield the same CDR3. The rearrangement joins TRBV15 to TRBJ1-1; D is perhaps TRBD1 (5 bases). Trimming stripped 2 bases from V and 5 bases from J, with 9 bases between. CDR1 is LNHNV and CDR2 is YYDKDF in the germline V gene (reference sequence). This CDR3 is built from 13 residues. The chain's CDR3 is CATSRRGGTEAFF. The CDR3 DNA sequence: TGTGCCACCAGCAGAAGGGGAGGGACTGAAGCTTTCTTT.

This CDR3 reads CASSPPGLGDYNEQFF. CDR3 DNA: TGTGCCAGCTCACCACCGGGACTGGGGGATTACAATGAGCAGTTCTTC. The chain recombines TRBV18 with TRBJ2-1; a possible D gene is TRBD2 (6 bases). There are 16 residues in the CDR3. Trimming took off 0 bases at V and 4 bases at J, with 13 bases between the two ends. Germline CDR1 reads KGHSH; CDR2 reads LQKENI.

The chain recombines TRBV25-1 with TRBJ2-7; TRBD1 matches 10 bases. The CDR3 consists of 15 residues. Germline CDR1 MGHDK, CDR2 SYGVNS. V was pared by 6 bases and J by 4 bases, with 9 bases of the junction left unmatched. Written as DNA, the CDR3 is TGTGCCAGCAGCGGATGGGGACAGGGGCTTTACGAGCAGTACTTC. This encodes CASSGWGQGLYEQYF.

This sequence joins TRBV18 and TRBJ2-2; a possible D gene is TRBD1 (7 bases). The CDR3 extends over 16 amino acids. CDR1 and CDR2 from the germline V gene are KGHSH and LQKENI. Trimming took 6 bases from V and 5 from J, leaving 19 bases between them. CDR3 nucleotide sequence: TGTGCCAGCTCGTCCATGCTAGCAGGGGGGACCGGGGAGCTGTTTTTT. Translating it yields CASSSMLAGGTGELFF.

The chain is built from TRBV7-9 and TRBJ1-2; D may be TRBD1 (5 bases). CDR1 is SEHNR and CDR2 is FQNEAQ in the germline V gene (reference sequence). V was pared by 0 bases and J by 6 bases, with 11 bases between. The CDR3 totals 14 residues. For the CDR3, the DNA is TGTGCCAGCAGCTTAGCGTGGTCACAGGATGGCTACACCTTC. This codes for CASSLAWSQDGYTF.

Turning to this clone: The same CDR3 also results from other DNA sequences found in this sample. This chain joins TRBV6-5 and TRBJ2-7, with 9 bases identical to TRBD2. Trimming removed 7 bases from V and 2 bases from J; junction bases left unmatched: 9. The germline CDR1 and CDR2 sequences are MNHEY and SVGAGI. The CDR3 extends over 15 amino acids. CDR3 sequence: CASNQGSGGTYEQYF. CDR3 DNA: TGTGCCAGCAACCAAGGGAGCGGGGGGACCTACGAGCAGTACTTC.

CDR3 sequence: CASSYRGWDAAPLHF. The CDR3 bases are TGTGCCAGCAGTTACCGGGGGTGGGATGCGGCACCCCTCCACTTT. This chain uses TRBV6-5 with TRBJ1-6; TRBD1 is a possible D gene (5 bases). Trimming cost V 2 bases and J 11 bases, with 16 bases left between them. In germline, CDR1 is MNHEY, CDR2 SVGAGI. The CDR3 is 15 amino acids.

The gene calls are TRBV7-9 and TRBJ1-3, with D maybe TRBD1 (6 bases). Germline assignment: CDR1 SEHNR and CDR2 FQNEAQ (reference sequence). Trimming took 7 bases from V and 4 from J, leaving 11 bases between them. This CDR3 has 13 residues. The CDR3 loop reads CASNTGPGNTIYF. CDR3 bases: TGTGCCAGCAACACAGGGCCCGGAAACACCATATATTTT.

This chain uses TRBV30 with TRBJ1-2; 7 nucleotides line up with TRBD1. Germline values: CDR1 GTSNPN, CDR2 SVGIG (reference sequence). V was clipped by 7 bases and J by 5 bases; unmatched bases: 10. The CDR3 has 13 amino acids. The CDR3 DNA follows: TGTGCCTCATCCCGGACAGGAGTATATGGCTACACCTTC. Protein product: CASSRTGVYGYTF.

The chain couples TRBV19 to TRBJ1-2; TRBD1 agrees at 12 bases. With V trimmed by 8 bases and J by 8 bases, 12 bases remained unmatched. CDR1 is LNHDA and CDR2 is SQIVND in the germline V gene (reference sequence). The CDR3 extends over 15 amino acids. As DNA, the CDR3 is TGTGCCAGTCAACCCGCCGGGACAGGGGGCAAAGGCTACACCTTC. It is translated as CASQPAGTGGKGYTF. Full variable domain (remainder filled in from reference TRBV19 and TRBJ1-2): DGGITQSPKYLFRKEGQNVTLSCEQNLNHDAMYWYRQDPGQGLRLIYYSQIVNDFQKGDIAEGYSVSREKKESFPLTVTSAQKNPTAFYLCASQPAGTGGKGYTFGSGTRLTVV.

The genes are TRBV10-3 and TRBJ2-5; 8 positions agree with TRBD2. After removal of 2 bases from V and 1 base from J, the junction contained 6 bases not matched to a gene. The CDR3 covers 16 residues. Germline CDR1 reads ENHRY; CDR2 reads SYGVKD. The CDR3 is CAISEGLAGPQETQYF. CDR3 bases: TGTGCCATCAGTGAGGGGTTAGCGGGGCCCCAAGAGACCCAGTACTTC.

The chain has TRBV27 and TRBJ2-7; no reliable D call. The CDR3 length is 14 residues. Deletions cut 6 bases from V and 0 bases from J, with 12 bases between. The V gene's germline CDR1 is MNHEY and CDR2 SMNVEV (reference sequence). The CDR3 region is CASSRVGGSYEQYF. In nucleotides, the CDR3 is TGTGCCAGCAGCCGTGTCGGCGGCTCCTACGAGCAGTACTTC.

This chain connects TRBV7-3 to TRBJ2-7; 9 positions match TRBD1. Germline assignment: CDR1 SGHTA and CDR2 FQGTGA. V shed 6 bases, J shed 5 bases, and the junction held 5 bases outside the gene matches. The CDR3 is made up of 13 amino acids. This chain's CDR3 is CASSSDRGHEQYF. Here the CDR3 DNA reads TGTGCCAGCAGTTCGGACAGGGGACACGAGCAGTACTTC.

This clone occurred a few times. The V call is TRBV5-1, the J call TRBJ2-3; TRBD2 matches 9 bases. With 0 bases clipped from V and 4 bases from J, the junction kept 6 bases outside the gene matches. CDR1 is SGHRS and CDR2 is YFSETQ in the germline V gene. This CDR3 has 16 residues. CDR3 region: CASSLGGGGAADTQYF. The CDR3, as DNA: TGCGCCAGCAGCTTGGGAGGCGGGGGGGCCGCAGATACGCAGTATTTT.

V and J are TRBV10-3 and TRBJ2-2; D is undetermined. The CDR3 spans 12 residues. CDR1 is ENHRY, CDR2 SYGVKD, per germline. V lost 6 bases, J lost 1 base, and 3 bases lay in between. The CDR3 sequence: CAISRNTGELFF. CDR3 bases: TGTGCCATCAGCCGGAACACCGGGGAGCTGTTTTTT.

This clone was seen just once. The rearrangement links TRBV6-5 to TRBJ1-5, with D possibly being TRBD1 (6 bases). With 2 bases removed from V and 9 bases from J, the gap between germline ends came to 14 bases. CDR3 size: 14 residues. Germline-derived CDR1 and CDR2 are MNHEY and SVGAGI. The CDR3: CASSYAGQGLPQHF. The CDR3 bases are TGTGCCAGCAGTTACGCTGGTCAGGGGCTGCCCCAGCATTTT.

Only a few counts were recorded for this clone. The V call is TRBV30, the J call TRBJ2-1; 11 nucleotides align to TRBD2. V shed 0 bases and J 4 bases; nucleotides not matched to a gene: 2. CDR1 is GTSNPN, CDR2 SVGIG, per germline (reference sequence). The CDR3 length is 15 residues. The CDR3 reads CAWSVPSGRYNEQFF. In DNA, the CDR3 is TGTGCCTGGAGTGTACCTAGCGGGAGGTACAATGAGCAGTTCTTC.

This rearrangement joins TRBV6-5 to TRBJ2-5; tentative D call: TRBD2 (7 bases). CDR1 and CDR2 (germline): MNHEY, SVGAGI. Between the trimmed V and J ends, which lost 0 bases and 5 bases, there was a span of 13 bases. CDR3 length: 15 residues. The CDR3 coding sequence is TGTGCCAGCAGTTACTCAGTTGGGGGGGCGGAGACCCAGTACTTC. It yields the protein CASSYSVGGAETQYF.

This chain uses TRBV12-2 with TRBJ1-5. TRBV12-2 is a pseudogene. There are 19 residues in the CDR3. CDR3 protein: CASRDKEAFPKAGNQPQHF. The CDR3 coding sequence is TGTGCAAGTCGCGACAAGGAGGCTTTTCCCAAGGCGGGCAATCAGCCCCAGCATTTT.

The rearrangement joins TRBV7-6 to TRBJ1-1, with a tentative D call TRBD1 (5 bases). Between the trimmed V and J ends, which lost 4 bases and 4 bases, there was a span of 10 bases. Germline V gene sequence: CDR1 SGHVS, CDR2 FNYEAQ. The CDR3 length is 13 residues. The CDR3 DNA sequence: TGTGCCAGCAGCTCACAGGAAATCACTGAAGCTTTCTTT. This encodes CASSSQEITEAFF.

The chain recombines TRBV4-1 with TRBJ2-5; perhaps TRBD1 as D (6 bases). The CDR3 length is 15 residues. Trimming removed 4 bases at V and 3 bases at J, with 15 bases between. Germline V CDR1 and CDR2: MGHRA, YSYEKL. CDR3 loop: CASSRSRTEEETQYF. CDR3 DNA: TGCGCCAGCAGCCGTTCCCGGACAGAAGAAGAGACCCAGTACTTC.

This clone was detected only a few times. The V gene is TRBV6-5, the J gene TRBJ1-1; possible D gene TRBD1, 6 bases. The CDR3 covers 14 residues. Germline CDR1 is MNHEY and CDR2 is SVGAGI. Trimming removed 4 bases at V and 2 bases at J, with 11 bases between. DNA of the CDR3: TGTGCCAGCAGTTCCTTCAGGGGAAACACTGAAGCTTTCTTT. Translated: CASSSFRGNTEAFF.

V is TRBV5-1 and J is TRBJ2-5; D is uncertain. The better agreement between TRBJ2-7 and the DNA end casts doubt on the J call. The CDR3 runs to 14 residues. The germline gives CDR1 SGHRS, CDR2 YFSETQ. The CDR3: CASSLGQVTYEQYF. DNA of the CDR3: TGCGCCAGCAGCTTGGGACAAGTAACCTACGAGCAGTACTTC.

CDR3 coding DNA: TGTGCCAGCAGTGTAAGCTTCGATTCACCCCTCCACTTT. This encodes CASSVSFDSPLHF. The V and J genes are TRBV6-4 and TRBJ1-6; no clear D. This CDR3 region has 13 residues. Per germline, CDR1 MRHNA and CDR2 SNTAGT. The V gene lost 4 bases and the J gene lost 8 bases, with 9 bases spanning the gap.

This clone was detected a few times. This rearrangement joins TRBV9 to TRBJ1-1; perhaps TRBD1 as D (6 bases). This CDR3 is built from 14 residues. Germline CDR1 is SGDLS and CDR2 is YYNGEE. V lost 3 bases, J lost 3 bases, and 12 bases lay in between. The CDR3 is CASSDRDADTEAFF. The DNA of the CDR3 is TGTGCCAGCAGCGACAGGGATGCGGACACTGAAGCTTTCTTT.

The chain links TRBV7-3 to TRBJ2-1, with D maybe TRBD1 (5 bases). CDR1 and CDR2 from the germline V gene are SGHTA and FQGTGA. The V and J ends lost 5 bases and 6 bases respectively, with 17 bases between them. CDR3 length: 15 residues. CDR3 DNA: TGTGCCAGCAGCCCCACAGGACCTAGTCCCAATGAGCAGTTCTTC. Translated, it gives CASSPTGPSPNEQFF.